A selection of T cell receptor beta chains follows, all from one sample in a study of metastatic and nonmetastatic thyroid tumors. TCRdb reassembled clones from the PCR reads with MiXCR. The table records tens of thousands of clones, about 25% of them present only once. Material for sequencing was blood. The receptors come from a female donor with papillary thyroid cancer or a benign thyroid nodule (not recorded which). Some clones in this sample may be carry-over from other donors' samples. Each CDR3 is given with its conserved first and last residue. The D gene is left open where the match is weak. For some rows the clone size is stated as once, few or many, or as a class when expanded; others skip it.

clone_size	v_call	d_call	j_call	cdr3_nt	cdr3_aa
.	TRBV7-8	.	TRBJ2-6	TGTGCCAGCAGTAGACAGTTTTCTGTGTCCAACGTCCTGACTTTC	CASSRQFSVSNVLTF
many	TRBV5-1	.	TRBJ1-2	TGCGCCAGCAGCTTGGATGAGGGGTTCTATGGCTACACCTTC	CASSLDEGFYGYTF
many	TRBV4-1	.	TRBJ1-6	TGCGCCAGCAGCCAAGGGCAGGCCGGGTCACCCCTCCACTTT	CASSQGQAGSPLHF
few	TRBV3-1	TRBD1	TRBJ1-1	TGTGCCAGCAGCGCGACAGGGCCCTTGAACACTGAAGCTCTCTTT	CASSATGPLNTEALF
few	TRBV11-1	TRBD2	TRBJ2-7	TGTGCCAGCAGCTTTAAGGCGGGAGGCGTACGGCTCTACGAGCAGTACTTC	CASSFKAGGVRLYEQYF
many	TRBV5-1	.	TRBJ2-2	TGCGCCAGCAGCTTGTTCAAGGATGCTAACTCCGGGGAGCTGTTTTTT	CASSLFKDANSGELFF
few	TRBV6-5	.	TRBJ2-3	TGTGCCAGCAGTTACCTTGGCTCCCAGTCACACACAGATACGCAGTATTTT	CASSYLGSQSHTDTQYF
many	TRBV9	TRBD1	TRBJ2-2	TGTGCCAGCAGCTCGGGACAGGGGAGGGGCGGGGAGCTGTTTTTT	CASSSGQGRGGELFF
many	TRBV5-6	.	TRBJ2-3	TGTGCCAGCAGTCCCACGCGGCGCTTCCACCAACCCACAGATACGCAGTATTTT	CASSPTRRFHQPTDTQYF
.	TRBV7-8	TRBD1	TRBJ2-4	TGTGCCAGCAGCTCCGGACAGGGGGCCATTCAGTACTTC	CASSSGQGAIQYF
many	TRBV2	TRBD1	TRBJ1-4	TGTGCCAGCAGATACGGGACAGGGGATGAAAAACTGTTTTTT	CASRYGTGDEKLFF
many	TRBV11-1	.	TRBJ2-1	TGTGCCAGCAGCTTGACAACCTACAATGAGCAGTTCTTC	CASSLTTYNEQFF
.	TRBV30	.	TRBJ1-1	TGTGCCTGTGCGTATCGACCTGCCATGAACACTGAAGCTTTCTTT	CACAYRPAMNTEAFF
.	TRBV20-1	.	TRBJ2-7	TGCAGTGCTAGCGGGGTTGGCTCCTACGAGCAGTACTTC	CSASGVGSYEQYF
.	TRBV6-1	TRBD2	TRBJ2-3	TGTGCCAGCAGTCCGACTAGCGGGGGTACAGATACGCAGTATTTT	CASSPTSGGTDTQYF
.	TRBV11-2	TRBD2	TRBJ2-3	TGTGCCAGCAGCTCGAGCGGGGGGGCAGGAACAGATAAGCAGTATTTT	CASSSSGGAGTDKQYF
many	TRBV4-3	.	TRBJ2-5	TGCGCCAGCAGCCAAGGGTCGGGGCCTGGGGAGACCCAGTACTTC	CASSQGSGPGETQYF
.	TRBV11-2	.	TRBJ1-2	TGTGCCAGCAGCGGCGACACACGCCGACCGGGGGGCTATGGCTACACCTTC	CASSGDTRRPGGYGYTF
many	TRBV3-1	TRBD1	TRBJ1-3	TGTGCCAGCAGCCAAGGAACAGGGGGTGTTCTCGGAAACACCATATATTTT	CASSQGTGGVLGNTIYF
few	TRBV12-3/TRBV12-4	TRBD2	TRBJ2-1	TGTGCCAGCAGTCCCGATTCCGGGACTAGCGGGGGTGAGCAGTTCTTC	CASSPDSGTSGGEQFF
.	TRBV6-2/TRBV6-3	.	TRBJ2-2	TGTGCCAGCAGTTACGCTACAGGGTCTGTCACCGGGGAGCTGTTTTTT	CASSYATGSVTGELFF
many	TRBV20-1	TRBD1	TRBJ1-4	TGCAGTGCTGACCGGAGACAGGGGACCGGAGAAAAACTGTTTTTT	CSADRRQGTGEKLFF
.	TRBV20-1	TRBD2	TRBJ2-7	TGCAGTGCCTGGGGTTCTGGGACTACTATTCACGAGCAGTACTTC	CSAWGSGTTIHEQYF
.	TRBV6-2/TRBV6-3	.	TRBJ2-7	TGTGCCAGCAGCCCCCGGTCCGGCTACGAGCAGTACTTC	CASSPRSGYEQYF
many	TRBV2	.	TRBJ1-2	TGTGCCAGCAGTGAAGTAGGGACCTATGGCTACACCTTC	CASSEVGTYGYTF
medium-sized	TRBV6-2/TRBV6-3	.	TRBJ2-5	TGTGCCAGCAGTGTTCGTTGGATCCAAGAGACCCAGTACTTC	CASSVRWIQETQYF
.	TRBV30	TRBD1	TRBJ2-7	TGTGCATGGGGAAGAGGACAGGGCTTCTACGAGCAGTACTTC	CAWGRGQGFYEQYF
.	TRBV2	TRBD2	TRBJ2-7	TGTGCCAGCAGTGTTCTAGCGGGGGGGCCCCACGAGCAGTACTTC	CASSVLAGGPHEQYF
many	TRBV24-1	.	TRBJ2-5	TGTGCCACCAGTGATTCCCGAACCCTCCAAGAGACCCAGTACTTC	CATSDSRTLQETQYF
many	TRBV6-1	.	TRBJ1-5	TGTGCCAGCAGGAAAGAACCTACTGGGGGAGGGGACAATCAGCCCCAGCATTTT	CASRKEPTGGGDNQPQHF
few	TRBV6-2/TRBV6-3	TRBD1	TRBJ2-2	TGTGCCAGCAGTTACGGGACAGTAGACACCTGGGATCTGTTTTTT	CASSYGTVDTWDLFF
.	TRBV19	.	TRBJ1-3	TGTGTCAGTACGGTGGTTACTACCTCTGGAAACACCATATATTTT	CVSTVVTTSGNTIYF
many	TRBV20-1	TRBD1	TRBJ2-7	TGCAGTGCCTCGGACAGGAACTCCTACGAGCAGTACTTC	CSASDRNSYEQYF
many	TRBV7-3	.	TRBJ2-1	TGTGCCAGCAGCTTTCGGGGGGCCAGCTCCTACAATGAGCAGTTCTTC	CASSFRGASSYNEQFF
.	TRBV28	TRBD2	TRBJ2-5	TGTGCCAGCAGTTTTTCTAGCGGGGGGGCAGTAAACCAAGAGACCCAGTACTTC	CASSFSSGGAVNQETQYF
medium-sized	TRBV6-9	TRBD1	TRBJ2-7	TGTGCCAGCAGTTATTTCCCCACGGACAGGAGCTCACGAGGAGCTCACTACGAGCAGTACTTC	CASSYFPTDRSSRGAHYEQYF
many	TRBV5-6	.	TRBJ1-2	TGTGCCAGCAGCTTACAGGGAAGGAAACTAAACTATGGCTACACCTTC	CASSLQGRKLNYGYTF
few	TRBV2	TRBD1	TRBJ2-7	TGTGCCAGCACTCGGGGACAGGGAAGAGGGGAGCAGTACTTC	CASTRGQGRGEQYF
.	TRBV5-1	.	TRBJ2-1	TGCGCCAGCAGCTTGGCCGGGTGGTGGGGCAATGAGCAGTTCTTC	CASSLAGWWGNEQFF
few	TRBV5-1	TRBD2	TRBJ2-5	TGCGCCAGCAGCTCGGATCGGGGCGGGGGGACTGAGACCCAGTACTTC	CASSSDRGGGTETQYF
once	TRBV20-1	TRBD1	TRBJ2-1	TGCAGTGCCGAACGGGCGACAGGGGATAATGAGCAGTTCTTC	CSAERATGDNEQFF
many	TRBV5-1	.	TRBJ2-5	TGCGCCAGCAGCTTGTTTCGGGAGCCCCAAGAGACCCAGTACTTC	CASSLFREPQETQYF
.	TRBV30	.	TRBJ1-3	TGTGCCTGGAGCAAACTCAAACAGGGAACCGGAAACACCATATATTTT	CAWSKLKQGTGNTIYF
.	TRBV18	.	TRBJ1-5	TGTGCCAGCTCACCACAGGGTGGCAATCAGCCCCAGCATTTT	CASSPQGGNQPQHF
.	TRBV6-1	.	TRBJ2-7	TGTGCCAGCAGGCCAGGGTTCCGGGATTCCTACGAGCAGTACTTC	CASRPGFRDSYEQYF
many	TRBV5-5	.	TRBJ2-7	TGTGCCAGCAGCTGGGGACTTCTGAGCTCCTACGAGCAGTACTTC	CASSWGLLSSYEQYF
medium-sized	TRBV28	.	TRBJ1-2	TGTGCCAGCAGTTTGAGAACAGGGTCGAATGGCTACACCTTC	CASSLRTGSNGYTF
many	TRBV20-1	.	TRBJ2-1	TGCAGTGCTAAGGAGTTCAGCTCCTACAATGAGCAGTTCTTC	CSAKEFSSYNEQFF
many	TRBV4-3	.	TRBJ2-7	TGCGCCAGCAGCCCTACACTTATGGTCTACGAGCAGTACTTC	CASSPTLMVYEQYF
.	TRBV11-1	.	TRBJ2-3	TGTGCCAGCAGCTTAGGCCAGGTTAGCACAGATACGCAGTATTTT	CASSLGQVSTDTQYF
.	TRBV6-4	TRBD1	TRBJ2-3	TGTGCCAGCAGTGACTCTGCAGGGGGCGCAGATACGCAGTATTTT	CASSDSAGGADTQYF
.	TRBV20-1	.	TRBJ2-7	TGCAGTGCTACTAGTTCCTTCCACGAGCAGTACTTC	CSATSSFHEQYF
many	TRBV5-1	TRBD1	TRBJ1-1	TGCGCCAGCAGCCTAGGACAGGTGGCCAACACTGAAGCTTTCTTT	CASSLGQVANTEAFF
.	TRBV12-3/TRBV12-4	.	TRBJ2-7	TGTGCCAGCAGTTTAAGGCGCTCCTACGAGCAGTACTTC	CASSLRRSYEQYF
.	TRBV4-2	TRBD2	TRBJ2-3	TGTGCCAGCAGCCAAGCACTAGCGGGAGGAAGCACAGATACGCAGTATTTT	CASSQALAGGSTDTQYF